This T cell receptor beta chain appears in the sequencing data of a study of T cells in Graves' hyperthyroidism and ophthalmopathy. Points from the study as a whole: Researchers report that a 13 V-J model separated ophthalmopathy from stable hyperthyroidism.

Trimming cost V 4 bases and J 5 bases, with 14 bases left between them. The germline CDR1 and CDR2 sequences are MGHRA and YSYEKL. The CDR3 covers 14 residues. Template material for amplifying TCR beta CDR3 regions consisted of RNA transcripts. HTBI primers were used for first-round RT-PCR of the TCR CDR3. A single record per CDR3 protein comes from TCRdb applying MiXCR to the multiplex PCR reads. The sample shows about 600,000 distinct CDR3 sequences, about 14% of them seen only once. This clonotype appeared once. Antigen: not known. A much more abundant neighbour one base away suggests this may be a read error. PBMCs were obtained from 10 ml fresh peripheral blood.

The origin of this receptor is a woman under 30 with Graves' ophthalmopathy. Sequencing input: blood. This chain links TRBV4-1 with TRBJ2-5; a weak D match, TRBD2 (7 bases). The CDR3 bases are TGCGCCAGCAGCCGAGGACGGGGGGCTGAGACCCAGTACTTC. Amino acid sequence: CASSRGRGAETQYF.